This T cell receptor beta chain was found in a study of technical replicates of blood from a handful of donors. Sequenced by immunoSEQ multiplex PCR; TCRdb stores in-frame clones only, minus some. Of tens of thousands of clones listed, just under 95% are singletons. Material for sequencing was T cells isolated from PBMCs. This receptor was taken from a human donor in good health.

CDR3 sequence reads: CASSLDGGANEKLFF. Here the CDR3 DNA reads TGTGCCAGCAGCTTGGACGGGGGGGCTAATGAAAAACTGTTTTTT. The chain uses TRBV7-9 and TRBJ1-4, with D possibly being TRBD1 (5 bases). The CDR3 is 15 amino acids. Trimming took off 3 bases at V and 3 bases at J, with 11 bases between the two ends. The germline V gene encodes CDR1 SEHNR and CDR2 FQNEAQ (reference sequence). The variable domain in full, with the rest retrieved from reference TRBV7-9 and TRBJ1-4, is DTGVSQNPRHKITKRGQNVTFRCDPISEHNRLYWYRQTLGQGPEFLTYFQNEAQLEKSRLLSDRFSAERPKGSFSTLEIQRTEQGDSAMYLCASSLDGGANEKLFFGSGTQLSVL.